This TCR beta chain was sequenced for a study of T cells in Graves' hyperthyroidism and ophthalmopathy. Ophthalmopathy cases scored 3 or more on the Clinical Activity Score and 4 or more on NOSPECS grade, with duration below 3 months. Exclusion followed for patients with uncontrolled infection, other autoimmune disease, pregnancy or lactation. The germline V gene has CDR1 MDHEN and CDR2 SYDVKM. V was cut by 8 bases and J by 7 bases, with 15 bases left in between. The CDR3 runs to 12 residues. Researchers took RNA transcripts and amplified the TCR beta CDR3 regions from them. The TCR CDR3 first-round RT-PCR relied on the HTBI primer set. TCRdb passed the multiplex PCR reads through MiXCR, listing each CDR3 protein once. The sample holds about 600,000 distinct CDR3 sequences, approximately 14% seen once. This clonotype has at least ten counts.

This sequence joins TRBV28 and TRBJ2-7, with D maybe TRBD1 (6 bases). This receptor was identified in a woman in her late teens or twenties with Graves' ophthalmopathy. Sequenced: blood. CDR3 sequence (DNA): TGTGCCAGCGGCAGGGGTCTAGGGGAGCAGTACTTC. This encodes CASGRGLGEQYF.